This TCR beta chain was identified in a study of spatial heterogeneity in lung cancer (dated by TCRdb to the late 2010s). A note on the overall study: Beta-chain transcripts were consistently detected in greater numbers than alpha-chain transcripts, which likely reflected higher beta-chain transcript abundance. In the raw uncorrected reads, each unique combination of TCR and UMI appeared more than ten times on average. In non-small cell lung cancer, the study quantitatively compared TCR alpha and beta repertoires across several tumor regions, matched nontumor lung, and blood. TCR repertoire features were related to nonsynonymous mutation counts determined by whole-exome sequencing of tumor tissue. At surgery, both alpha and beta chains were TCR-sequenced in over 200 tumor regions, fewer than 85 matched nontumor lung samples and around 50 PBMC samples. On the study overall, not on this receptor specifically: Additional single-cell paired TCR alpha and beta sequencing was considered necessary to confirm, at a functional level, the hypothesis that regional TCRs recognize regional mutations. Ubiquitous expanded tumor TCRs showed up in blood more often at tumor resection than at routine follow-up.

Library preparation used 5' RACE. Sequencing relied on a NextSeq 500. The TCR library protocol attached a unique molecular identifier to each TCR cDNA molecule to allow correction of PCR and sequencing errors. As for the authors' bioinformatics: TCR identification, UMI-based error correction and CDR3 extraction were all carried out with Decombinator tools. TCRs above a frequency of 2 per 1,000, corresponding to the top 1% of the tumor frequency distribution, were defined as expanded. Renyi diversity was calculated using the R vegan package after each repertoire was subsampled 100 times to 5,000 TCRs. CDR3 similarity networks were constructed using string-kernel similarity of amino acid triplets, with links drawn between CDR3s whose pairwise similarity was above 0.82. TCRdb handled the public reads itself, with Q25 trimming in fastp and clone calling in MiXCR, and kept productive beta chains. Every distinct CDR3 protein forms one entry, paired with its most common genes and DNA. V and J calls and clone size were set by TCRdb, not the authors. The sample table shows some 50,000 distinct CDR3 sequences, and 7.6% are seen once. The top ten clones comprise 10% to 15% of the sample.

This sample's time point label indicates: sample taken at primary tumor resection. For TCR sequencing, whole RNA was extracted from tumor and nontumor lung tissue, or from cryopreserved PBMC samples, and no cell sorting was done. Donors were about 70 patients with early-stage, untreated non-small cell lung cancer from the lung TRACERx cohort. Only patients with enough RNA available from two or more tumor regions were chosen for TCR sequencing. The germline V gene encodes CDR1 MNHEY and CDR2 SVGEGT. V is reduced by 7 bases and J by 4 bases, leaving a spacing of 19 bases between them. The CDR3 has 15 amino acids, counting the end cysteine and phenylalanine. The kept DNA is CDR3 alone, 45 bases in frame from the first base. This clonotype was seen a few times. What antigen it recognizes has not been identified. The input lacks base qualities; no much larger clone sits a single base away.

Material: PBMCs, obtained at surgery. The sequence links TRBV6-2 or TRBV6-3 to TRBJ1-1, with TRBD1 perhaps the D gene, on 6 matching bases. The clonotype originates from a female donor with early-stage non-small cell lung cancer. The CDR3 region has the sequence CASIHGSGQSTEAFF. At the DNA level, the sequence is TGTGCCAGCATCCACGGGTCAGGACAGAGCACTGAAGCTTTCTTT.